The T cell receptor beta chain under discussion was sequenced for a study of T cells after yellow fever vaccination. Study-wide results and limits: Reappearing after the booster were most of the clones from primary vaccination (96% CD4, 88% CD8).

TCRdb processed the 5' RACE reads anew with MiXCR; each CDR3 protein has one entry. The sample consists of approximately 300,000 distinct CDR3 sequences, about 10% of them appearing once. CDR1 is LGHDT, CDR2 YNNKEL, per germline (reference sequence). Trimming took 3 bases from V and 2 from J, leaving 14 bases between them. CDR3 size: 15 residues. Of note for this clonotype: Its antigen is currently unknown.

This TCR came from a man younger than 35 who received the YFV17D yellow fever vaccine. The sequencing used CD4+ T cells sorted from PBMCs, collected 45 days after the yellow fever booster vaccination. The gene calls are TRBV3-1 and TRBJ2-7; D unclear. CDR3 region: CASSQGQMATYEQYV. The CDR3, as DNA: TGTGCCAGCAGCCAGGGCCAAATGGCCACCTACGAGCAGTACGTC.